The 23 T cell receptor beta chains below were found in one sample sequenced in a study of blood T cell repertoires in COVID-19. Sequencing used immunoSEQ multiplex PCR; TCRdb keeps in-frame clones, though not all of them. The sample has about 210,000 clones; about four fifths are singletons. Sample: peripheral blood. All receptors come from a woman between 50 and 59 years old with active or convalescent COVID-19.

The V gene is TRBV18, the J gene TRBJ2-1, with 10 bases matching TRBD1. V shed 6 bases, J shed 6 bases, and the junction held 8 bases outside the gene matches. Germline CDR1 is KGHSH and CDR2 is LQKENI. This CDR3 region has 15 residues. CDR3 DNA sequence: TGTGCCAGCTCCCTGCCGGGACAGGGGACCAATGAGCAGTTCTTC. Protein product: CASSLPGQGTNEQFF.

The rearrangement links TRBV2 to TRBJ1-2; D perhaps matches TRBD1 (5 bases). The V and J ends lost 2 bases and 0 bases respectively, with 10 bases between them. The germline gives CDR1 SNHLY, CDR2 FYNNEI. The CDR3 runs to 15 residues. The CDR3 DNA is TGTGCCAGCAGTGAACGGGGGTTTTCTAACTATGGCTACACCTTC. Translated: CASSERGFSNYGYTF.

This rearrangement joins TRBV5-6 to TRBJ2-3; a weak D match, TRBD1 (6 bases). From germline, CDR1 is SGHDT and CDR2 YYEEEE. The length of the CDR3 is 15 residues. V shed 5 bases and J shed 5 bases, with 18 bases lying between them. The CDR3 DNA sequence: TGTGCCAGCAGAGCACTTGACAGGTCTAGAGATACGCAGTATTTT. Translated: CASRALDRSRDTQYF.

The chain couples TRBV3-1 (or the pseudogene TRBV3-2) to TRBJ2-3; TRBD2 might be the D (6 bases). Germline V CDR1 and CDR2: LGHDT, YNNKEL (reference sequence). Trimming left V 4 bases short and J 7 bases short, with 15 bases between. This CDR3 comprises 14 residues. CDR3 nucleotides: TGTGCCAGCAGCCCGCCGGGACTTACGCATACGCAGTATTTT. Translation gives CASSPPGLTHTQYF.

The chain uses TRBV7-2 and TRBJ1-4; D uncertain. V shed 3 bases and J shed 5 bases, with 7 bases lying between them. The CDR3 is made up of 13 amino acids. Germline CDR1 reads SGHTA; CDR2 reads FQGNSA. The CDR3 loop reads CASSFRGNEKLFF. The CDR3 DNA reads TGTGCCAGCAGCTTTCGAGGGAATGAAAAACTGTTTTTT.

The chain joins TRBV5-1 to TRBJ2-2; TRBD1 aligns across 10 bases. V gave up 0 bases and J gave up 4 bases; unmatched junction bases: 0. The germline CDR1 and CDR2 sequences are SGHRS and YFSETQ. The CDR3 totals 15 residues. The DNA for the CDR3 is TGCGCCAGCAGCTTGGGGGACAGGGGCACCGGGGAGCTGTTTTTT. Translation: CASSLGDRGTGELFF. Filled out from reference TRBV5-1 and TRBJ2-2, the complete variable domain reads KAGVTQTPRYLIKTRGQQVTLSCSPISGHRSVSWYQQTPGQGLQFLFEYFSETQRNKGNFPGRFSGRQFSNSRSEMNVSTLELGDSALYLCASSLGDRGTGELFFGEGSRLTVL.

This clone was detected only a few times. The genes are TRBV18 and TRBJ1-2, with D uncertain. Trimming cost V 6 bases and J 8 bases, with 22 bases left between them. Germline V CDR1 and CDR2: KGHSH, LQKENI. The CDR3 extends over 15 amino acids. CDR3 residues: CASSPLGREVLGYTF. The CDR3 nucleotides are TGTGCCAGCTCCCCTCTTGGTCGGGAGGTTTTAGGCTACACCTTC.

This clone was seen only a few times. V gene TRBV29-1 combines with J gene TRBJ1-1, with D hard to call. The V and J ends lost 5 bases and 3 bases respectively, with 10 bases between them. This CDR3 region has 12 residues. In germline, CDR1 is SQVTM, CDR2 ANQGSEA. CDR3 in DNA: TGCAGCGTTTCCTTGGGCGACACTGAAGCTTTCTTT. Translation gives CSVSLGDTEAFF.

The chain carries TRBV29-1 and TRBJ1-4, with D perhaps TRBD1 (6 bases). Per the germline V gene, CDR1 is SQVTM and CDR2 is ANQGSEA. Trimming removed 5 bases from V and 7 bases from J, with 14 bases in between. The length of the CDR3 is 13 residues. The CDR3 is CSVTGIGGEKLFF. As DNA, the CDR3 is TGCAGCGTTACAGGGATTGGGGGTGAAAAACTGTTTTTT. Looking up the rest from reference TRBV29-1 and TRBJ1-4 gives the full variable domain: SAVISQKPSRDICQRGTSLTIQCQVDSQVTMMFWYRQQPGQSLTLIATANQGSEATYESGFVIDKFPISRPNLTFSTLTVSNMSPEDSSIYLCSVTGIGGEKLFFGSGTQLSVL.

V gene TRBV12-5 combines with J gene TRBJ2-1; D may be TRBD2 (5 bases). V was clipped by 4 bases and J by 9 bases, with 13 bases between them. The CDR3 length is 13 residues. Germline CDR1 and CDR2: LGHNT and FRNRAP. CDR3 in amino acids: CASGSPKLGEQFF. CDR3 sequence (DNA): TGTGCTAGTGGTTCGCCGAAACTAGGTGAGCAGTTCTTC.

The chain combines TRBV28 with TRBJ1-1; D unclear. CDR1 is MDHEN, CDR2 SYDVKM, per germline. CDR3 size: 12 residues. V lost 5 bases and J lost 10, with 14 bases in between. Written as DNA, the CDR3 is TGTGCCAGCAGTCCCACCCGGGGTGTAGCTTTCTTT. Its protein product is CASSPTRGVAFF.

V is TRBV19 and J is TRBJ1-2; D uncertain. CDR3 length: 16 amino acids. V lost 4 bases and J 1 base, leaving 16 bases between the germline ends. Per germline, CDR1 LNHDA and CDR2 SQIVND (reference sequence). The CDR3 bases are TGTGCCAGTAGTAGAGTACAGACTGGAGGTAACTATGGCTACACCTTC. This translates into CASSRVQTGGNYGYTF. Filled out from reference TRBV19 and TRBJ1-2, the complete variable domain reads DGGITQSPKYLFRKEGQNVTLSCEQNLNHDAMYWYRQDPGQGLRLIYYSQIVNDFQKGDIAEGYSVSREKKESFPLTVTSAQKNPTAFYLCASSRVQTGGNYGYTFGSGTRLTVV.

This chain links TRBV6-5 with TRBJ1-2; possibly TRBD1 for D (5 bases). Trimming took off 6 bases at V and 0 bases at J, with 8 bases between the two ends. The germline CDR1 and CDR2 sequences are MNHEY and SVGAGI. The length of the CDR3 is 13 residues. CDR3 sequence (DNA): TGTGCCAGCAGACAGGATCCTAACTATGGCTACACCTTC. Its protein product is CASRQDPNYGYTF.

V gene TRBV27 combines with J gene TRBJ1-1; the D gene is possibly TRBD1 (6 bases). The CDR3 runs 14 residues. V was clipped by 5 bases and J by 1 base, with 11 bases between them. Germline V gene sequence: CDR1 MNHEY, CDR2 SMNVEV (reference sequence). The CDR3 protein is CASSPGTPNTEAFF. CDR3 in DNA: TGTGCCAGCAGTCCCGGGACACCGAACACTGAAGCTTTCTTT.

The chain is built from TRBV13 and TRBJ1-6; 7 bases match TRBD1. The CDR3 is 14 amino acids. In germline, CDR1 is PRHDT, CDR2 FYEKMQ (reference sequence). Trimming took 4 bases from V and 10 from J; bases not matched to a gene: 7. The CDR3 reads CASSSDRTNSPLHF. In DNA form, the CDR3 reads TGTGCCAGCAGCTCGGACAGGACCAACTCACCCCTCCACTTT. Using reference TRBV13 and TRBJ1-6 for the parts outside the CDR3, the full variable domain is AAGVIQSPRHLIKEKRETATLKCYPIPRHDTVYWYQQGPGQDPQFLISFYEKMQSDKGSIPDRFSAQQFSDYHSELNMSSLELGDSALYFCASSSDRTNSPLHFGNGTRLTVT.

The V call is TRBV11-2, the J call TRBJ1-2, with 7 bases lining up with TRBD1. CDR1 is SGHAT, CDR2 FQNNGV, per germline. The CDR3 covers 15 residues. The V and J ends lost 3 bases and 3 bases, in that order; junction bases with no gene match: 7. DNA for the CDR3: TGTGCCAGCAGCTTGGAGACAGGGCCCTACTATGGCTACACCTTC. Residues: CASSLETGPYYGYTF.

The rearrangement joins TRBV18 to TRBJ1-1; 8 bases fit TRBD1. The V segment lost 1 base and the J segment 8 bases; nucleotides outside the gene matches: 3. The CDR3 sequence is 13 residues long. CDR1 is KGHSH and CDR2 is LQKENI in the germline V gene. This chain's CDR3 is CASSPQQGAEAFF. The CDR3 DNA sequence: TGTGCCAGCTCACCACAGCAGGGGGCGGAAGCTTTCTTT.

The CDR3 sequence: CASSPRAVLGTDTQYF. The CDR3 DNA reads as TGTGCCAGCAGCCCCCGGGCCGTACTAGGCACAGATACGCAGTATTTT. This chain links TRBV14 with TRBJ2-3; possible D gene TRBD2, 5 bases. The CDR3 has 16 residues. The germline CDR1 and CDR2 sequences are SGHDN and FVKESK. The ends were cut back, 4 bases at V and 1 base at J, with 15 bases in the middle.

This chain joins TRBV28 and TRBJ2-7; TRBD2 aligns across 13 bases. The J segment lost 5 bases and the V segment lost 1 base, leaving 8 bases of the junction unmatched. From germline, CDR1 is MDHEN and CDR2 SYDVKM. CDR3 length: 17 residues. CDR3 nucleotides: TGTGCCAGCAGTTTATTAGTCGGACTAGCGGGAGTAGACGAGCAGTACTTC. This gives the protein CASSLLVGLAGVDEQYF.

The CDR3 sequence is CASSDGTSAYNEQFF. In DNA form, the CDR3 reads TGTGCCAGCAGCGACGGGACTAGCGCGTACAATGAGCAGTTCTTC. The chain is built from TRBV7-7 and TRBJ2-1; 10 bases agree with TRBD2. CDR3 length equals 15 residues. Germline V CDR1 and CDR2: SSHAT, FNYEAQ (reference sequence). Trimming took 5 bases from V and 4 from J; bases not matched to a gene: 5. The complete variable domain, with remaining parts taken from reference TRBV7-7 and TRBJ2-1, reads GAGVSQSPRYKVTKRGQDVTLRCDPISSHATLYWYQQALGQGPEFLTYFNYEAQPDKSGLPSDRFSAERPEGSISTLTIQRTEQRDSAMYRCASSDGTSAYNEQFFGPGTRLTVL.

V and J are TRBV18 and TRBJ1-4, with 7 positions matching TRBD1. This CDR3 comprises 13 residues. Trimming cost V 5 bases and J 7 bases; bases outside gene matches: 4. Germline-derived CDR1 and CDR2 are KGHSH and LQKENI. As DNA, the CDR3 is TGTGCCAGCTCAGGGACAGAGGGTGAAAAACTGTTTTTT. It encodes CASSGTEGEKLFF.

The CDR3 DNA follows: TGTGCCAGTAGTCGGGTTATAGCACAGGGAACGACAGATACGCAGTATTTT. Its protein product is CASSRVIAQGTTDTQYF. This chain connects TRBV19 to TRBJ2-3, with D possibly matching TRBD1 (6 bases). This CDR3 has 17 residues. The germline gives CDR1 LNHDA, CDR2 SQIVND (reference sequence). Trimming cost V 5 bases and J 3 bases, with 21 bases left between them.

V and J are TRBV5-6 and TRBJ1-6; maybe TRBD1 (5 bases). This CDR3 region has 14 residues. V was clipped by 5 bases and J by 6 bases, with 12 bases between them. Germline values: CDR1 SGHDT, CDR2 YYEEEE. DNA of the CDR3: TGTGCCAGCAGTTTCGGGGGTTCTAATTCACCCCTCCACTTT. The encoded protein is CASSFGGSNSPLHF. Drawing the rest from reference TRBV5-6 and TRBJ1-6, the complete variable domain is DAGVTQSPTHLIKTRGQQVTLRCSPKSGHDTVSWYQQALGQGPQFIFQYYEEEERQRGNFPDRFSGHQFPNYSSELNVNALLLGDSALYLCASSFGGSNSPLHFGNGTRLTVT.